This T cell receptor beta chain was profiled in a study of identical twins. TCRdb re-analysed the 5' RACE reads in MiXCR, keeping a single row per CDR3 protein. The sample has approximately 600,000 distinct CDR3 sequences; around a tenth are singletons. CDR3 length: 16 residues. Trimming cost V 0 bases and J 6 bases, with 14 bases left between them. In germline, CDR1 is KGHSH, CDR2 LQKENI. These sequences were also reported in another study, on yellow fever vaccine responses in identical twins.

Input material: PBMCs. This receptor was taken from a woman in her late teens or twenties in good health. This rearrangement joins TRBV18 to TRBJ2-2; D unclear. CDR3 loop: CASSPPGGETAGELFF. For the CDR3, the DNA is TGTGCCAGCTCACCACCGGGCGGCGAAACCGCCGGGGAGCTGTTTTTT.